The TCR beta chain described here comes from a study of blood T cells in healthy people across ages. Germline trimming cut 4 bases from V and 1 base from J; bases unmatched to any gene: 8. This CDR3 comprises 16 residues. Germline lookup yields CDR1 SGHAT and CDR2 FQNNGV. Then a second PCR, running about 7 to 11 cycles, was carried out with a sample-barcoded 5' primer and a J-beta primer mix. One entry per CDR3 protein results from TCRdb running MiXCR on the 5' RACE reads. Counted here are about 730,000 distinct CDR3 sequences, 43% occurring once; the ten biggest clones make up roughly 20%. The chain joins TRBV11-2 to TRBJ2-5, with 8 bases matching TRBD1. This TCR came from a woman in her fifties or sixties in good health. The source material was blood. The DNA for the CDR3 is TGTGCCAGCAGCTCCCGGACAGGGAACACCCAAGAGACCCAGTACTTC. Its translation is CASSSRTGNTQETQYF.